These T cell receptor beta chains were read from a single sample in a study of cytomegalovirus exposure and HLA in healthy donors. The table came from immunoSEQ multiplex PCR; TCRdb's copy has only in-frame clones and leaves some out. The table includes approximately 76,000 clones, nearly 95% detected once. The specimen sequenced was PBMCs. Receptor source: a woman aged 18-35 years in good health and CMV-seronegative. Both conserved end residues are part of each CDR3. A D gene is named only where the DNA matches it firmly. Clone sizes are given selectively: once, few, many, or a class where the clone is expanded.

j_call clone_size d_call v_call cdr3_nt cdr3_aa
TRBJ1-4 NA TRBD1 TRBV9 TGTGCCAGCAGCGTAAGGACAGGCACCAATGAAAAACTGTTTTTT CASSVRTGTNEKLFF
TRBJ1-2 NA TRBD1 TRBV28 TGTGCCAGCAGTTTAGGGGGACAGGGGTTGGAATATGGCTACACCTTC CASSLGGQGLEYGYTF
TRBJ2-2 NA TRBD1 TRBV14 TGTGCCAGCAGCCATGTTTTTGGGGTGGGACAGCGGAACACCGGGGAGCTGTTTTTT CASSHVFGVGQRNTGELFF
TRBJ1-5 once TRBD1 TRBV5-3 TGTGCCAGATTGCGGGGACAGGAGCTTTATAGCAATCAGCCCCAGCATTTT CARLRGQELYSNQPQHF
TRBJ1-2 NA NA TRBV19 TGTGCCAGTAGTACAGGACAACGTGGCTACACCTTC CASSTGQRGYTF
TRBJ2-5 NA TRBD2 TRBV5-1 TGCGCCAGCAGCTGGGGGACTAGCGGACAAGAGACCCAGTACTTC CASSWGTSGQETQYF
TRBJ1-1 NA TRBD1 TRBV4-2 TGTGCCAGCAGCCCTACCAGGGGGATGACTGAAGCTTTCTTT CASSPTRGMTEAFF
TRBJ1-1 NA NA TRBV10-3 TGTGCCATCAGTGAGTCTGTCAGGATGAACACTGAAGCTTTCTTT CAISESVRMNTEAFF
TRBJ2-3 NA TRBD2 TRBV2 TGTGCCAGCAGTGGGACTAGCGGGGATTTGTTGGTAGATACGCAGTATTTT CASSGTSGDLLVDTQYF
TRBJ1-4 NA NA TRBV4-1 TGCGCCAGCAGCCAGGATTCTGGACACGGTTCTGAACTGTTTTTT CASSQDSGHGSELFF
TRBJ2-1 once NA TRBV7-2 TGTGCCAGCAGCTCTCTAGTAACCCATGAGCAGTTCTTC CASSSLVTHEQFF
TRBJ1-5 NA NA TRBV25-1 TGTGCCAGCGACTGCCGGGACAAGTATCAGCCCCAGCATTTT CASDCRDKYQPQHF
TRBJ2-3 NA TRBD2 TRBV30 TGTGCCTGGACCCTAGGGACTACCCAACACACAGATACGCAGTATTTT CAWTLGTTQHTDTQYF
TRBJ2-3 NA TRBD2 TRBV6-6 TGTGCCAGCAGTTACGGCGGGGGGTGGGCAGATACGCAGTATTTT CASSYGGGWADTQYF
TRBJ1-4 NA NA TRBV9 TGTGCCAGCAGCAGGCAGGGTACGACTAATGAAAAACTGTTTTTT CASSRQGTTNEKLFF
TRBJ2-1 NA NA TRBV27 TGTGCCAGCAGTATGGAAGTGACATACAATGAGCAGTTCTTC CASSMEVTYNEQFF
TRBJ2-7 once NA TRBV11-1 TGTGCCAGCAGCGGCGGCAAGGCCTACGAGCAGTACTTC CASSGGKAYEQYF
TRBJ2-2 NA NA TRBV19 TGTGCCAGTACGCAGGGCTTCAGTGGCACCGGGGAGCTGTTTTTT CASTQGFSGTGELFF
TRBJ1-3 NA NA TRBV5-1 TGCGCCAGCAGCCCATATCCGGGTCATGGAAACACCATATATTTT CASSPYPGHGNTIYF
TRBJ2-2 NA TRBD1 TRBV19 TGTGCCAGTAGTAGATACAGGGGGCAGAGGGCCGGGGAGCTGTTTTTT CASSRYRGQRAGELFF
TRBJ1-2 NA NA TRBV15 TGTGCCACCAGCAGAGATCGGACAGCGGCTAACTATGGCTACACCTTC CATSRDRTAANYGYTF
TRBJ2-1 NA TRBD1 TRBV19 TGTGCCAGTAGTAGGAGGGACAGGGGCTCCTACAATGAGCAGTTCTTC CASSRRDRGSYNEQFF
TRBJ2-7 NA TRBD2 TRBV2 TGTGCCAGCAGGGAGATGAACCCCGGGACTAGCGAATACGAGCAGTACTTC CASREMNPGTSEYEQYF
TRBJ1-5 NA NA TRBV28 TGTGCCAGCAGTTTCGGGGGGGGCGTTAGCAATCAGCCCCAGCATTTT CASSFGGGVSNQPQHF
TRBJ2-2 NA NA TRBV11-2 TGTGCCAGCAGCCCTCCACTCGGGGAGCTGTTTTTT CASSPPLGELFF
TRBJ2-2 NA NA TRBV11-3 TGTGCCAGCAGCTTAACTGGGGAGCTGTTTTTT CASSLTGELFF
TRBJ1-1 NA TRBD1 TRBV28 TGTGCCAGCAGCCCGGGGACAGGGAGAAACACTGAAGCTTTCTTT CASSPGTGRNTEAFF
TRBJ1-6 NA NA TRBV11-2 TGTGCCAGCAGCTTTGTTCGGTCAAATAATTCACCCCTCCACTTT CASSFVRSNNSPLHF
TRBJ2-7 NA TRBD1 TRBV30 TGTGCCTGGACCAACCGGGACAGGGGGTCCGGCGAGCAGTACTTC CAWTNRDRGSGEQYF
TRBJ2-1 NA NA TRBV9 TGTGCCAGCAGCGTAGGAGAACTGGGACTTCCCTACAATGAGCAGTTCTTC CASSVGELGLPYNEQFF
TRBJ2-2 NA NA TRBV28 TGTGCCAGCCTAGCAGGGGTTTACGGGGAGCTGTTTTTT CASLAGVYGELFF
TRBJ2-5 NA NA TRBV7-2 TGTGCCAGCAGCCAACACCGGATACAAGGCGGAGAGACCCAGTACTTC CASSQHRIQGGETQYF
TRBJ1-1 NA NA TRBV5-4 TGTGCCAGCAGCCCCAGGCAAGGAACTGAAGCTTTCTTT CASSPRQGTEAFF
TRBJ2-1 NA NA TRBV27 TGTGCCAGCAGTTTTTGGTTGGGGGGAGGTCTCAATGAGCAGTTCTTC CASSFWLGGGLNEQFF
TRBJ2-3 NA NA TRBV10-3 TGTGCCATCAGTGAGTCGCCGGTCGGAGATACGCAGTATTTT CAISESPVGDTQYF
TRBJ1-1 once NA TRBV5-1 TGCGCCAGCAGCTTGGGCGCAGGGTTGAACACTGAAGCTTTCTTT CASSLGAGLNTEAFF
TRBJ2-1 NA TRBD1 TRBV14 TGTGCCAGCAGCCAAGCCCCGGACAGGGGGAGGATCGATGAGCAGTTCTTC CASSQAPDRGRIDEQFF
TRBJ2-7 NA NA TRBV19 TGTGCCAGTAGCCCCAGGGTCTACGAGCAGTACTTC CASSPRVYEQYF
TRBJ2-1 NA TRBD1 TRBV6-4 TGTGCCAGCAGTGACTCTGCCAGGGACAGTTACAATGAGCAGTTCTTC CASSDSARDSYNEQFF
TRBJ2-1 NA NA TRBV4-1 TGCGCCAGCAGCCCAACCCTACAGGGACATGAGCAGTTCTTC CASSPTLQGHEQFF
TRBJ1-6 NA NA TRBV6-1 TGTGCCAGCAGTGAAGGAGTCCCCCTCCACTTT CASSEGVPLHF
TRBJ1-3 NA NA TRBV25-1 TGTGCCAGCAGTGAATGGAGGGGTGGAAACACCATATATTTT CASSEWRGGNTIYF
TRBJ2-7 NA NA TRBV5-1 TGCGCCAGCAGCTGGGGCCCCTCCACAGGCACCTCCTACGAGCAGTACTTC CASSWGPSTGTSYEQYF
TRBJ1-2 NA NA TRBV30 TGTGCCTGGAGTCGTCTGAATCAGGATGCCTATGGCTACACCTTC CAWSRLNQDAYGYTF
TRBJ2-2 NA TRBD1 TRBV7-9 TGTGCCAGCAGCTTAACGCAGGGGGTCGGGGAGCTGTTTTTT CASSLTQGVGELFF
TRBJ2-7 NA TRBD1 TRBV18 TGTGCCAGCTCACGGGACAGGCTTGGCAACGAGCAGTACTTC CASSRDRLGNEQYF
TRBJ2-5 NA TRBD2 TRBV4-2 TGTGCCAGCAGCCAAATAGCGGGTGGGAACCAAGAGACCCAGTACTTC CASSQIAGGNQETQYF
TRBJ2-3 NA TRBD2 TRBV4-1 TGCGCCAGCAGCCAAGGCTTAGCGGGGGGACTCACAGATACGCAGTATTTT CASSQGLAGGLTDTQYF
TRBJ2-3 NA TRBD2 TRBV11-1 TGTGCCAGCAGCTTCGCTAGCGGGCGCACAGATACGCAGTATTTT CASSFASGRTDTQYF
TRBJ2-3 NA TRBD2 TRBV4-3 TGCGCCAGCAGCCAAGGTACCGGACTAGCGGGGGGGCCATCGAACTTCAATACGCAGTATTTT CASSQGTGLAGGPSNFNTQYF
TRBJ2-7 NA NA TRBV19 TGTGCCAGTAGTCGGGGAGTTGGCCTCAACTACGAGCAGTACTTC CASSRGVGLNYEQYF
TRBJ2-2 NA TRBD2 TRBV5-1 TGCGCCAGCAAGGGACTAGCGGGAGCAGAGACCGGGGAGCTGTTTTTT CASKGLAGAETGELFF
TRBJ2-7 NA TRBD2 TRBV2 TGTGCCAGCAGGCCCAGGGGGACTAGCGCGACCTACGAGCAGTACTTC CASRPRGTSATYEQYF
TRBJ2-2 NA TRBD1 TRBV10-3 TGTGCCATCAGTCAACTAGGGACAGAAAACACCGGGGAGCTGTTTTTT CAISQLGTENTGELFF
TRBJ2-1 NA TRBD2 TRBV7-9 TGTGCCAGCAGCGAAAGGCTAGCGGAGTACAATGAGCAGTTCTTC CASSERLAEYNEQFF
TRBJ1-4 once TRBD1 TRBV4-1 TGCGCCAGCAGCCAAGTCTTTTTCGGGGACAGCATTAATGAAAAACTGTTTTTT CASSQVFFGDSINEKLFF
TRBJ2-5 NA TRBD1 TRBV6-1 TGTGCCAGCAGTGAAATGGGACAGGGGATGGAGACCCAGTACTTC CASSEMGQGMETQYF